These T cell receptor beta chains were read from a single sample in a study of cytomegalovirus exposure and HLA in healthy donors. This table comes from immunoSEQ multiplex PCR, and its TCRdb copy is limited to in-frame clones, with some not included. The sample lists some 200,000 clones, 70% to 80% occurring once. The sample was PBMCs. These TCRs come from a woman younger than 45 in good health and CMV-seronegative. CDR3s include the opening cysteine and the closing phenylalanine or tryptophan.

V	J	CDR3
TRBV9	TRBJ2-1	CASSELSGTVYNEQFF
TRBV30	TRBJ1-2	CAWSDQIRDTRGGLYGYTF
TRBV2	TRBJ1-5	CASSGVGRGNQPQHF
TRBV7-9	TRBJ1-1	CASSLAPEGSLFEAFF
TRBV27	TRBJ2-2	CASSPGRARFTGELFF
TRBV5-1	TRBJ1-2	CASSADRGYTF
TRBV4-2	TRBJ1-1	CASSQLPEPNTEAFF
TRBV6-5	TRBJ2-1	CASSLTGTLADEQFF
TRBV19	TRBJ1-1	CASSTSGQGYPEAFF
TRBV10-3	TRBJ2-3	CAISESASGSTDTQYF
TRBV5-6	TRBJ2-1	CASSLAGYEQFF
TRBV9	TRBJ1-2	CASSDGTVSGNYGYTF
TRBV10-2	TRBJ2-3	CASSEGVRWGTDTQYF
TRBV27	TRBJ1-6	CASSSTGIGTLHF
TRBV2	TRBJ2-7	CASSLTGTSALKYF
TRBV5-4	TRBJ2-7	CASRHDSGAPYEQYF
TRBV28	TRBJ2-7	CATLDRRNTYEQYF
TRBV10-3	TRBJ1-1	CAISGHGRNTEAFF
TRBV5-1	TRBJ2-7	CASSPAGDYEQYF
TRBV30	TRBJ1-2	CAWSVRGGSYGYTF
TRBV19	TRBJ1-5	CASSIQGSRQPQHF
TRBV2	TRBJ2-2	CASSEEGLTTGELFF
TRBV5-1	TRBJ2-3	CASSAGTLAGNTDTQYF
TRBV5-1	TRBJ2-2	CASSWAETGELFF
TRBV10-3	TRBJ1-2	CAISERPGQNYGYTF
TRBV6-5	TRBJ2-7	CASSPLGTAYEQYF
TRBV10-3	TRBJ1-1	CAISDFDTGVTEAFF
TRBV7-9	TRBJ2-7	CASSLVASSYEQYF
TRBV7-9	TRBJ2-7	CASSYRTDYEQYF
TRBV7-9	TRBJ2-5	CASNAGGRGETQYF
TRBV6-6	TRBJ2-6	CASRPGLAEGANVLTF
TRBV19	TRBJ2-1	CASSIGRESYNEQFF
TRBV4-2	TRBJ2-1	CASSGGTSGAYNEQFF
TRBV7-9	TRBJ2-2	CASPPKGDSSGELFF
TRBV29-1	TRBJ2-1	CSAVRQFNNEQFF
TRBV6-5	TRBJ1-4	CASSSRGWGLEKLFF
TRBV9	TRBJ1-5	CASSGTGGMWPQHF
TRBV15	TRBJ2-1	CATSFIRGSEQFF
TRBV9	TRBJ2-7	CVSSPSGNSYEQYF
TRBV11-1	TRBJ2-2	CASSEGLAGGTGELFF
TRBV6-6	TRBJ1-1	CASRSGTTEAFF
TRBV6-1	TRBJ2-3	CASRLKLAGTDTQYF
TRBV19	TRBJ1-1	CASSIASGNTEAFF
TRBV2	TRBJ2-1	CASSGGTAWQFF
TRBV9	TRBJ2-1	CASSPHSGAYNEQFF
TRBV6-5	TRBJ1-1	CASSYFRGEANTEAFF
TRBV29-1	TRBJ2-5	CSVPETGWQETQYF
TRBV2	TRBJ1-5	CASGRGTIRNQPQHF